This record covers a single T cell receptor (beta chain). A J-beta primer mix and a sample-barcoded 5' primer were used in a second PCR of roughly 6 to 12 cycles. Every sample gave at least 2.5 million paired-end reads containing CDR3. MiXCR was run by TCRdb on the 5' RACE reads, yielding one entry per CDR3 protein. The table records fewer than 1,000,000 distinct CDR3 sequences, about 42% of them present only once. This record belongs to a study of blood T cells in healthy people across ages. The CDR3 is 17 residues long. Germline-derived CDR1 and CDR2 are SGHVS and FNYEAQ. The ends lost 1 base at V and 5 bases at J; junction bases unmatched: 11.

The sequenced material came from blood. The receptor comes from a man aged 55 to 69 in good health. The genes are TRBV7-6 and TRBJ2-5; 9 nucleotides line up with TRBD2. This CDR3 reads CASSLGPSGVFGETQYF. The CDR3 DNA reads TGTGCCAGCAGCTTAGGCCCTAGCGGGGTATTCGGGGAGACCCAGTACTTC. Supplemented by reference TRBV7-6 and TRBJ2-5, the full variable domain reads GAGVSQSPRYKVTKRGQDVALRCDPISGHVSLYWYRQALGQGPEFLTYFNYEAQQDKSGLPNDRFSAERPEGSISTLTIQRTEQRDSAMYRCASSLGPSGVFGETQYFGPGTRLLVL.